A single sample is the source of the 24 T cell receptor beta chains below, sequenced in a study of regulatory T cells in long-lasting Graves disease. Building of the TCR beta libraries involved iRepertoire HTBI primers and Arm-PCR of CDR3 regions. A single record per CDR3 protein comes from TCRdb applying MiXCR to the multiplex PCR reads. The sample includes about 450,000 distinct CDR3 sequences, about 14% of them seen just once. The time point denotes: newly diagnosed GD, antithyroid drugs for less than 3 months. PBMCs were the source of the RNA used for TCR sequencing. A further study also used this sample, focusing on T cells in Graves' hyperthyroidism and ophthalmopathy.

The input for sequencing was peripheral blood mononuclear cells (PBMCs), taken at new diagnosis, from a patient treated with antithyroid drugs. The origin of the receptors is a woman between 45 and 65 years old with Graves disease.

This clonotype was detected many times. J is TRBJ2-7 and V is TRBV28; D perhaps matches TRBD2 (5 bases). The V end was cut by 5 bases, the J end by 2 bases, with 13 bases between. CDR1 is MDHEN, CDR2 SYDVKM, per germline. CDR3 length: 14 amino acids. CDR3 protein: CASSPIKGAYEQYF. The CDR3 DNA reads TGTGCCAGCAGTCCCATTAAGGGAGCCTACGAGCAGTACTTC.

In this sample, this clonotype turned up a few times. CDR3 region: CASSLAPGRGDTQYF. CDR3 in DNA: TGTGCCAGCAGCTTAGCGCCCGGGAGGGGAGATACGCAGTATTTT. This chain links TRBV7-2 with TRBJ2-3; 8 bases are shared with TRBD2. The CDR3 sequence is 15 residues long. V lost 0 bases, J lost 5 bases, and 4 bases stayed unmatched. In germline, CDR1 is SGHTA, CDR2 FQGNSA.

In its sample, this clonotype was seen many times. V is TRBV9 and J is TRBJ2-3, with D tentatively TRBD2 (5 bases). CDR1 and CDR2 (germline): SGDLS, YYNGEE. V was trimmed by 5 bases and J by 1 base, leaving 8 bases between them. This CDR3 region has 13 residues. The CDR3 is CASSVGGTDTQYF. In nucleotides, the CDR3 is TGTGCCAGCAGTGTGGGAGGCACAGATACGCAGTATTTT.

This clonotype was seen many times. The V gene is TRBV2, the J gene TRBJ2-4; 7 bases align to TRBD2. The CDR3 totals 18 residues. V was pared by 7 bases and J by 0 bases, with 15 bases of the junction left unmatched. Germline lookup yields CDR1 SNHLY and CDR2 FYNNEI. The CDR3 region is CASNAGLAEDLAKNIQYF. In nucleotides, the CDR3 is TGTGCCAGCAACGCGGGTCTAGCGGAGGATCTAGCCAAAAACATTCAGTACTTC.

The sample holds a few counts of this clonotype. The genes are TRBV19 and TRBJ1-2, with D possibly TRBD1 on 5 matching bases. CDR3 length equals 11 residues. CDR1 is LNHDA and CDR2 is SQIVND in the germline V gene (reference sequence). The V gene lost 8 bases and the J gene lost 4 bases, with 8 bases spanning the gap. CDR3 region: CASGHLYGYTF. As DNA, the CDR3 is TGTGCCAGTGGACACCTCTATGGCTACACCTTC.

This clonotype was seen repeatedly, ten times or more. The V and J genes are TRBV10-3 and TRBJ2-1; 13 bases are a match to TRBD2. The CDR3 runs to 18 residues. J lost 6 bases, V lost 0 bases, and 8 bases had no gene match. Germline CDR1 reads ENHRY; CDR2 reads SYGVKD. CDR3 in DNA: TGTGCCATCAGTGAGTCGGGACTAGCGGGAATCTTCGCCAATGAGCAGTTCTTC. It encodes CAISESGLAGIFANEQFF.

This clonotype was seen ten or more times. V gene TRBV18 combines with J gene TRBJ1-1; 7 bases line up with TRBD1. The germline V gene encodes CDR1 KGHSH and CDR2 LQKENI. V was clipped by 5 bases and J by 0 bases; unmatched bases: 9. The CDR3 loop spans 16 amino acids. DNA of the CDR3: TGTGCCAGCTCATCCGACAGGGAGCGGTTGAACACTGAAGCTTTCTTT. It translates to CASSSDRERLNTEAFF.

V and J are TRBV5-1 and TRBJ2-3, with D unresolved. The tail of the sequence fits TRBJ2-7 better, so the J call may be wrong. Germline CDR1 SGHRS, CDR2 YFSETQ. CDR3 length: 15 amino acids. The chain's CDR3 is CASSLLTAVTYEQYF. The CDR3 DNA is TGCGCCAGCAGCTTGCTTACAGCCGTGACCTACGAGCAGTACTTC.

This clonotype was counted at least ten times. The rearrangement uses TRBV2 and TRBJ1-1, with D possibly TRBD1 on 6 matching bases. CDR3 length: 16 residues. V lost 3 bases to trimming and J lost 2 bases, with 16 bases between them. The germline CDR1 and CDR2 sequences are SNHLY and FYNNEI. CDR3: CASSEGRQGSNTEAFF. CDR3 nucleotides: TGTGCCAGCAGTGAGGGGCGGCAGGGGTCTAACACTGAAGCTTTCTTT.

Concerning this clonotype itself: No conserved phenylalanine or tryptophan ends this CDR3, so it is likely a read error. The chain employs TRBV7-9 and TRBJ2-1, with 8 bases aligning to TRBD2. CDR1 and CDR2 from the germline V gene are SEHNR and FQNEAQ (reference sequence). Trimming took 2 bases from V and 3 from J; bases not matched to a gene: 9. The CDR3 extends over 17 amino acids. The CDR3 here is CASSLTLAGTVYNEQFL. CDR3 nucleotides: TGTGCCAGCAGCTTAACCCTAGCGGGTACTGTCTACAATGAGCAGTTCCTC.

The CDR3 sequence is CASSFVAGQGRNEQFF. In DNA form, the CDR3 reads TGCGCCAGCAGCTTTGTGGCCGGACAGGGTCGAAATGAGCAGTTCTTC. The chain joins TRBV5-1 to TRBJ2-1; 8 bases align to TRBD1. Germline CDR1 SGHRS, CDR2 YFSETQ. The CDR3 covers 16 residues. With V trimmed by 2 bases and J by 7 bases, 11 bases remained unmatched.

This clonotype turned up a few times. The chain carries TRBV4-1 and TRBJ2-1, with TRBD2 matching 15 bases. The CDR3 loop spans 20 amino acids. The ends lost 3 bases at V and 0 bases at J; junction bases unmatched: 9. Germline V gene sequence: CDR1 MGHRA, CDR2 YSYEKL. The CDR3 reads CASSQTPGLAGGSSYNEQFF. CDR3 nucleotide sequence: TGCGCCAGCAGCCAGACCCCGGGACTAGCGGGGGGTAGCTCCTACAATGAGCAGTTCTTC.

This clonotype was counted at least ten times. This rearrangement joins TRBV2 to TRBJ2-2; D is possibly TRBD1 (6 bases). The V end lost 2 bases, the J end lost 1 base, and 11 bases lay between the germline ends. Per the germline V gene, CDR1 is SNHLY and CDR2 is FYNNEI. The CDR3 contains 16 residues. The CDR3 DNA reads as TGTGCCAGCAGTGAATTGGGGGCGCTGAACACCGGGGAGCTGTTTTTT. It codes for CASSELGALNTGELFF.

This clonotype appeared a few times. The V call is TRBV12-3 or TRBV12-4, the J call TRBJ2-5, with TRBD1 matching 7 bases. With V trimmed by 8 bases and J by 5 bases, 11 bases remained unmatched. The CDR3 has 14 residues. CDR3 residues: CASSYQGGMETQYF. CDR3 sequence (DNA): TGTGCCAGCTCCTACCAAGGGGGCATGGAGACCCAGTACTTC.

This clonotype was seen ten or more times. The J gene is TRBJ1-1, the V gene TRBV28, with a weak D call TRBD1 (5 bases). Trimming cost V 5 bases and J 6 bases, with 13 bases left between them. Germline lookup yields CDR1 MDHEN and CDR2 SYDVKM. CDR3 length equals 13 residues. The CDR3 bases are TGTGCCAGCAGTCGACTAGACAGCTCTGAAGCTTTCTTT. Translating gives CASSRLDSSEAFF.

The rearrangement links TRBV19 to TRBJ2-6; D uncertain. V lost 1 base, J lost 0 bases, and 7 bases lay in between. The CDR3 consists of 16 residues. CDR1 and CDR2 (germline): LNHDA, SQIVND (reference sequence). The DNA of the CDR3 is TGTGCCAGTAGTATAGCCGGTTCCTCTGGGGCCAACGTCCTGACTTTC. It translates to CASSIAGSSGANVLTF.

This clonotype turned up a few times. The J gene is TRBJ1-5, the V gene TRBV5-6; TRBD1 is a possible D gene (5 bases). The CDR3 is 15 residues long. Germline-derived CDR1 and CDR2 are SGHDT and YYEEEE. V lost 0 bases and J lost 6, with 13 bases in between. CDR3 coding DNA: TGTGCCAGCAGCTTGGGTTTGGGGGTTGGTCAGCCCCAGCATTTT. Amino acid sequence: CASSLGLGVGQPQHF.

This clonotype was seen repeatedly, ten times or more. The chain links TRBV7-8 to TRBJ2-4; 7 bases are a match to TRBD1. The CDR3 extends over 16 amino acids. The V gene end was trimmed by 5 bases and the J gene end by 3 bases; junction bases not matched to a gene: 10. The V gene's germline CDR1 is SGHVS and CDR2 FQNEAQ. This CDR3 is CASSPDRLVGKNIQYF. The CDR3 coding sequence is TGTGCCAGCAGCCCGGACAGGCTTGTTGGCAAAAACATTCAGTACTTC.

The table lists this clonotype with a few counts. The chain combines TRBV5-1 with TRBJ2-3, with 10 bases lining up with TRBD2. Germline trimming cut 1 base from V and 2 bases from J; bases unmatched to any gene: 4. CDR1 and CDR2 (germline): SGHRS, YFSETQ. The CDR3 spans 16 residues. The DNA for the CDR3 is TGCGCCAGCAGCTTGACTAGCGGGATCTACACAGATACGCAGTATTTT. Translating it yields CASSLTSGIYTDTQYF.

The chain carries TRBV2 and TRBJ2-7; the D gene could be TRBD1 or TRBD2 (6 bases each). CDR3 size: 13 residues. V was cut by 2 bases and J by 7 bases, with 12 bases left in between. The germline gives CDR1 SNHLY, CDR2 FYNNEI. The CDR3 sequence: CASSESEGGEQYF. The CDR3 nucleotides read TGTGCCAGCAGTGAATCAGAGGGGGGTGAGCAGTACTTC.

In this sample, this clonotype turned up many times. The chain employs TRBV3-1 and TRBJ2-1; perhaps TRBD2 as D (5 bases). CDR1 is LGHDT and CDR2 is YNNKEL in the germline V gene (reference sequence). Trimming left V 0 bases short and J 7 bases short, with 16 bases between. This CDR3 has 16 residues. CDR3 amino acids: CASSQDTPSLPNEQFF. The CDR3 DNA reads TGTGCCAGCAGCCAAGATACCCCTAGCTTACCGAATGAGCAGTTCTTC.

This clonotype was seen at least ten times. This sequence joins TRBV2 and TRBJ1-2; possibly TRBD1 for D (6 bases). The CDR3 contains 13 residues. The ends were cut back, 6 bases at V and 5 bases at J, with 13 bases in the middle. CDR1 and CDR2 (germline): SNHLY, FYNNEI. The CDR3 nucleotides read TGTGCCAGCAGAGACACAGGGCTGTATGGCTACACCTTC. This gives the protein CASRDTGLYGYTF.

The chain employs TRBV7-2 and TRBJ1-5; D might be TRBD1 (6 bases). The V gene lost 5 bases and the J gene lost 0 bases, with 11 bases spanning the gap. Germline V gene data show CDR1 as SGHTA and CDR2 as FQGNSA. CDR3 length equals 15 residues. In nucleotides, the CDR3 is TGTGCCAGCAGCAACAGGGTTATTAGCAATCAGCCCCAGCATTTT. The encoded protein is CASSNRVISNQPQHF.

This clonotype was detected a few times. The chain carries TRBV2 and TRBJ2-6; D gene unclear. With 7 bases removed from V and 4 bases from J, the gap between germline ends came to 14 bases. The CDR3 has 15 amino acids. CDR1 and CDR2 from the germline V gene are SNHLY and FYNNEI. The CDR3 reads CASMVEGWGANVLTF. The CDR3 DNA reads TGTGCCAGCATGGTGGAAGGGTGGGGGGCCAACGTCCTGACTTTC. Full variable domain (outside the CDR3, taken from reference TRBV2 and TRBJ2-6): EPEVTQTPSHQVTQMGQEVILRCVPISNHLYFYWYRQILGQKVEFLVSFYNNEISEKSEIFDDQFSVERPDGSNFTLKIRSTKLEDSAMYFCASMVEGWGANVLTFGAGSRLTVL.